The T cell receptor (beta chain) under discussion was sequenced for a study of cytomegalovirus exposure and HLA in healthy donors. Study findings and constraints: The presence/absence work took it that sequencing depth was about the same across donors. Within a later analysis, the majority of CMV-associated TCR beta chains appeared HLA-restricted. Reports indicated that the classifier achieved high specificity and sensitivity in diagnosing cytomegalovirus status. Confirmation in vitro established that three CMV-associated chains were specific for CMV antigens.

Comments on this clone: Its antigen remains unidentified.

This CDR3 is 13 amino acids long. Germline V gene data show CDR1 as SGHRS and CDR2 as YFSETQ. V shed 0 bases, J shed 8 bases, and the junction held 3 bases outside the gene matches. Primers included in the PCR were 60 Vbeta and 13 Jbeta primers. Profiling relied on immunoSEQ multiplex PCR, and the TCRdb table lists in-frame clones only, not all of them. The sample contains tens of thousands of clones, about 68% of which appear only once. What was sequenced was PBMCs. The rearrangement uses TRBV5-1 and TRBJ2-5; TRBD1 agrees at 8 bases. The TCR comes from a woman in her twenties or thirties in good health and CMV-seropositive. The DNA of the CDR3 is TGCGCCAGCAGCTTGGTCGCAGGGGGCACCCAGTACTTC. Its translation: CASSLVAGGTQYF.